The clone carrying this TCR beta chain was observed many times. The source of the sample is a study of Graves' ophthalmopathy and Graves' hyperthyroidism. Study-level information: Peripheral blood was collected at initial diagnosis, before any treatment.

Trimming took off 0 bases at V and 4 bases at J, with 12 bases between the two ends. Germline V gives CDR1 MGHRA, CDR2 YSYEKL. The CDR3 consists of 15 residues. As the template, RNA transcripts were used to amplify TCR beta CDR3 regions. After a first-round RT-PCR with HTBI primers, a second-round multiplex PCR was run. One entry per CDR3 protein, called by TCRdb with MiXCR from the multiplex PCR reads. The table includes 340,000 or so distinct CDR3 sequences, roughly 15% detected once. This TCR was sampled from an adult man with Graves' ophthalmopathy. V is TRBV4-1 and J is TRBJ2-5; D gene uncertain. Sequencing used peripheral blood. Here the CDR3 DNA reads TGCGCCAGCAGCCAAGATCCTAGGGCGGCAGAGACCCAGTACTTC. As protein: CASSQDPRAAETQYF.